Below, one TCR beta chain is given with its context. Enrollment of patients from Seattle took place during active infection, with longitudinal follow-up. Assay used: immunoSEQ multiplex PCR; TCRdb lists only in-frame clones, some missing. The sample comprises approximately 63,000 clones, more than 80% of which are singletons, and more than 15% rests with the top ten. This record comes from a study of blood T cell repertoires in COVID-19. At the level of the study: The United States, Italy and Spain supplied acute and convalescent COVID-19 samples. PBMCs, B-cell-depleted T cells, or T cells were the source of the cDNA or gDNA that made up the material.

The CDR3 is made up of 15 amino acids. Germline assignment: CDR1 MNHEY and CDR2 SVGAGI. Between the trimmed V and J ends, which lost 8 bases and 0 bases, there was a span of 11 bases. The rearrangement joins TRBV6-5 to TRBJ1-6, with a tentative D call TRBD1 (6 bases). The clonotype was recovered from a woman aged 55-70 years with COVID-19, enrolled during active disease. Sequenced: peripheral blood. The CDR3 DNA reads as TGTGCCAGCGGTTTACAGGGCTCCTATAATTCACCCCTCCACTTT. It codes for CASGLQGSYNSPLHF.